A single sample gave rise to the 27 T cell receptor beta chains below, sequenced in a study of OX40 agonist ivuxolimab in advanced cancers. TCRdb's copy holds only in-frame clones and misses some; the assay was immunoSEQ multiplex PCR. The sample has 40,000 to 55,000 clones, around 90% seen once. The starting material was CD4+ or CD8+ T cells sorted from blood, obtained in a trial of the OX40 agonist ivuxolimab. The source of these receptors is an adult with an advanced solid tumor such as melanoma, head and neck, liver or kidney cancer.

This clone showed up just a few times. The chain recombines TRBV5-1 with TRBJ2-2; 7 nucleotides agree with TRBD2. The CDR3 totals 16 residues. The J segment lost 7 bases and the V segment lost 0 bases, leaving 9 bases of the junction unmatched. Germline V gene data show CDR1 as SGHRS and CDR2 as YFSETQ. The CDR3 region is CASSLVGGTAVGELFF. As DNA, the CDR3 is TGCGCCAGCAGCTTGGTGGGAGGGACCGCGGTCGGGGAGCTGTTTTTT.

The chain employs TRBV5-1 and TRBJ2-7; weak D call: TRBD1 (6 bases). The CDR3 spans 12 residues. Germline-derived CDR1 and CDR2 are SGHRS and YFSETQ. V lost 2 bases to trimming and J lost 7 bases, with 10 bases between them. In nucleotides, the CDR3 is TGCGCCAGCAGCTTCAGGGGACGGGAGCAGTACTTC. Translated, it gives CASSFRGREQYF.

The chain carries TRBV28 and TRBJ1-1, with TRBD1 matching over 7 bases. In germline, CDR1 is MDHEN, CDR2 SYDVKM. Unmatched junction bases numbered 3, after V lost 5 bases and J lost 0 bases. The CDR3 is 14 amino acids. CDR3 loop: CASSPGTVNTEAFF. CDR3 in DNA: TGTGCCAGCAGTCCTGGGACAGTGAACACTGAAGCTTTCTTT.

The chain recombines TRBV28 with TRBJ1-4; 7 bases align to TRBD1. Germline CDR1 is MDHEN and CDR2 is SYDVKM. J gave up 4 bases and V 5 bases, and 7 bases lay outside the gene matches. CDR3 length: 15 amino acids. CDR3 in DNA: TGTGCCAGCAGTGCGACAGGGTCGGGTAATGAAAAACTGTTTTTT. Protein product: CASSATGSGNEKLFF.

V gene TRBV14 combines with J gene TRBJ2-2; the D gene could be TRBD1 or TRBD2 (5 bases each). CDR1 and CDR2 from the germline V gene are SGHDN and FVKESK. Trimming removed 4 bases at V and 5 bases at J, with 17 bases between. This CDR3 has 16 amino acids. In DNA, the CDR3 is TGTGCCAGCAGCCCCCGGGTAGCCGGGGCTACCGGGGAGCTGTTTTTT. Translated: CASSPRVAGATGELFF.

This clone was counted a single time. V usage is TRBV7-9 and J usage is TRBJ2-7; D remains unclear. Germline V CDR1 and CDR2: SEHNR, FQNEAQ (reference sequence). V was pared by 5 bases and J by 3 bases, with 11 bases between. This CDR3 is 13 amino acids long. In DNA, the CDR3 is TGTGCCAGCAGCAAAGGCCCGGGCTACGAGCAGTACTTC. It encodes CASSKGPGYEQYF.

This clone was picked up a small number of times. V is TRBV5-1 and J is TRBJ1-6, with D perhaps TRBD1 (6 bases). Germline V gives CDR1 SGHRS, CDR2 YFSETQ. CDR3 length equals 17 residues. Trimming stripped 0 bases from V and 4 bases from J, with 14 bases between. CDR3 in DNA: TGCGCCAGCAGCTTGGGACCACAGGGTCGGTATAATTCACCCCTCCACTTT. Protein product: CASSLGPQGRYNSPLHF. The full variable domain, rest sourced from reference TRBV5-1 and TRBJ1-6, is KAGVTQTPRYLIKTRGQQVTLSCSPISGHRSVSWYQQTPGQGLQFLFEYFSETQRNKGNFPGRFSGRQFSNSRSEMNVSTLELGDSALYLCASSLGPQGRYNSPLHFGNGTRLTVT.

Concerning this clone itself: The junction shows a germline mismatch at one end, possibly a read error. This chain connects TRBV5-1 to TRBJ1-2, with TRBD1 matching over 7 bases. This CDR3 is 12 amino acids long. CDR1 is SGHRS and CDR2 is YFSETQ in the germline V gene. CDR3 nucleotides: TGCGCCAGCAGCTTGGGACAGGGTCGCGTAGCCTTC. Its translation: CASSLGQGRVAF.

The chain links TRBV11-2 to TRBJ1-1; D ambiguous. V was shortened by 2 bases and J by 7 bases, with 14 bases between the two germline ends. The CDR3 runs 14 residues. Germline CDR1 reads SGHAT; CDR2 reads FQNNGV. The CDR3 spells CASSLIGESDEAFF. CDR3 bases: TGTGCCAGCAGCTTAATTGGGGAATCGGATGAAGCTTTCTTT. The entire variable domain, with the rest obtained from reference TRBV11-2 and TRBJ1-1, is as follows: EAGVAQSPRYKIIEKRQSVAFWCNPISGHATLYWYQQILGQGPKLLIQFQNNGVVDDSQLPKDRFSAERLKGVDSTLKIQPAKLEDSAVYLCASSLIGESDEAFFGQGTRLTVV.

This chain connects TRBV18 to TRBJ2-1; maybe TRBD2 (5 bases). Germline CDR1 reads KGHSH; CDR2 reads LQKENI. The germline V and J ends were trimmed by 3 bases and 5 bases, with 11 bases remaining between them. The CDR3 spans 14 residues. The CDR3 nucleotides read TGTGCCAGCTCACCCGGACTTTCCGACAATGAGCAGTTCTTC. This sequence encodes CASSPGLSDNEQFF.

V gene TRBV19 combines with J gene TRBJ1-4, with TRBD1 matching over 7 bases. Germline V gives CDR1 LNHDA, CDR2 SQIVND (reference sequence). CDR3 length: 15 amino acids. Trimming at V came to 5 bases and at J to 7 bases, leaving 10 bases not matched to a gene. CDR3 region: CASSPDRTGAEKLFF. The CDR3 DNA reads TGTGCCAGTAGTCCCGACAGGACAGGCGCTGAAAAACTGTTTTTT.

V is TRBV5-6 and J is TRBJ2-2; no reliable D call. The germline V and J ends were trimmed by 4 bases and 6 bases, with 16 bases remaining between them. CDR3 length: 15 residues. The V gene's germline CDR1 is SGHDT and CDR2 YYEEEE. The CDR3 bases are TGTGCCAGCAGCCTAGGGTCGAGCAGGTCCGGGGAGCTGTTTTTT. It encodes CASSLGSSRSGELFF.

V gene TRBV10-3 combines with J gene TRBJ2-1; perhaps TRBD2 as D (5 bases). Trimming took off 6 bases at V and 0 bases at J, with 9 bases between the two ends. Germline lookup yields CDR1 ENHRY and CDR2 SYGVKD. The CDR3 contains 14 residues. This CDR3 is CAIRERSSYNEQFF. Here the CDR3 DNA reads TGTGCCATCAGGGAGCGGAGCTCCTACAATGAGCAGTTCTTC.

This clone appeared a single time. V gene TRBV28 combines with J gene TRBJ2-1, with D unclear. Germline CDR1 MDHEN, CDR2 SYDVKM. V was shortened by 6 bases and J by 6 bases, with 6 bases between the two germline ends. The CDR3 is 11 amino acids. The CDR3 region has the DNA TGTGCCAGCAGCCTTCTCAATGAGCAGTTCTTC. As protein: CASSLLNEQFF.

The CDR3 sequence: CASSKTGGLDEQFF. CDR3 bases: TGTGCCAGCAGTAAGACAGGGGGCCTCGATGAGCAGTTCTTC. V and J are TRBV2 and TRBJ2-1; TRBD1 agrees at 10 bases. V was clipped by 5 bases and J by 8 bases; unmatched bases: 6. Germline lookup yields CDR1 SNHLY and CDR2 FYNNEI. CDR3 length: 14 amino acids.

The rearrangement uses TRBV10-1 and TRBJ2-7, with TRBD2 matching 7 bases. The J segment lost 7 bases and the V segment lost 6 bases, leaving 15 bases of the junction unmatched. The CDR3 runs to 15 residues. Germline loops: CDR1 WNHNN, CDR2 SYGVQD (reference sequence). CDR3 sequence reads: CASSPWEGPAREQYF. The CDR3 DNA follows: TGCGCCAGCAGCCCGTGGGAGGGCCCAGCGAGGGAGCAGTACTTC.

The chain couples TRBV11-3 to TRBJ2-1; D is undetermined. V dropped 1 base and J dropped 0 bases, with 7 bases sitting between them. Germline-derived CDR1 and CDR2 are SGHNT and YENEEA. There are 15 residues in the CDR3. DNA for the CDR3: TGTGCCAGCAGCTTAGCCCCCGGCTCCTACAATGAGCAGTTCTTC. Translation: CASSLAPGSYNEQFF.

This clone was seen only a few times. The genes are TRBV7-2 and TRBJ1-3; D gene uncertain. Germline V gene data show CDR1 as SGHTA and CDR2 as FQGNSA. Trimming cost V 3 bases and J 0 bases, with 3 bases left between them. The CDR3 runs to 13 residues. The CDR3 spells CASSFGSGNTIYF. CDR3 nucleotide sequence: TGTGCCAGCAGCTTCGGCTCTGGAAACACCATATATTTT.

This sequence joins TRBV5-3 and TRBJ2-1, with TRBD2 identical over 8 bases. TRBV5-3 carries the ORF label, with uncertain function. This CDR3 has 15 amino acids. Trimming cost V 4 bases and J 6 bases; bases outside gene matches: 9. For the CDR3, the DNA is TGTGCCAGAAGCCTAAGCGGGAGTAACCCCAATGAGCAGTTCTTC. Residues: CARSLSGSNPNEQFF.

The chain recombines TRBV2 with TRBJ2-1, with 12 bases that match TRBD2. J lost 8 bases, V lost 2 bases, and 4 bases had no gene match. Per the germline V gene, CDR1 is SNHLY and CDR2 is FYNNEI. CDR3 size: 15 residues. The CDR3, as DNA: TGTGCCAGCAGTGAATATACTAGCGGGGGGTATGAGCAGTTCTTC. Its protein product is CASSEYTSGGYEQFF. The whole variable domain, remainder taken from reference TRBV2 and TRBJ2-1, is EPEVTQTPSHQVTQMGQEVILRCVPISNHLYFYWYRQILGQKVEFLVSFYNNEISEKSEIFDDQFSVERPDGSNFTLKIRSTKLEDSAMYFCASSEYTSGGYEQFFGPGTRLTVL.

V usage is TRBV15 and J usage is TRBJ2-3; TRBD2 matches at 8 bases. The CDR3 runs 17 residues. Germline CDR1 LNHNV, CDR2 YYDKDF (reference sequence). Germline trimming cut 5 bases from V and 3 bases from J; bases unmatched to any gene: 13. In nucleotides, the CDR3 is TGTGCCACCAGCCGATCGGGACTAGTGAGTGGTACAGATACGCAGTATTTT. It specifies CATSRSGLVSGTDTQYF.

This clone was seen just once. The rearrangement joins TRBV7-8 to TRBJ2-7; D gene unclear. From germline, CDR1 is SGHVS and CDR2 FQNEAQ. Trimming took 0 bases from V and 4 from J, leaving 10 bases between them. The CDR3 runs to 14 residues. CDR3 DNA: TGTGCCAGCAGCTTAGCGTCTGCGGCTTACGAGCAGTACTTC. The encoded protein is CASSLASAAYEQYF.

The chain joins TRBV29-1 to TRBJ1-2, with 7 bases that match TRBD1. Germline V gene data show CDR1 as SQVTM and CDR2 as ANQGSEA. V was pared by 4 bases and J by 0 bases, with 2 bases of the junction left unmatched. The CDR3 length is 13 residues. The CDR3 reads CSVGTGTNYGYTF. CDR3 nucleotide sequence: TGCAGCGTTGGGACAGGTACTAACTATGGCTACACCTTC.

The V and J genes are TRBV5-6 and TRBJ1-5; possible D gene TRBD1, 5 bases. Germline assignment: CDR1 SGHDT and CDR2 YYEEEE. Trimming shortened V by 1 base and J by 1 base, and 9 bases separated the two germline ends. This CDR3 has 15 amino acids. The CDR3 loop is CASSLKGLSNQPQHF. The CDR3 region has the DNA TGTGCCAGCAGCTTGAAGGGGTTAAGCAATCAGCCCCAGCATTTT.

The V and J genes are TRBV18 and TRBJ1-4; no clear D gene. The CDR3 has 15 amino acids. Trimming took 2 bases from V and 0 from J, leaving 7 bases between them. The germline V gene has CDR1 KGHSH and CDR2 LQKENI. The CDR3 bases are TGTGCCAGCTCACCAACGTTTCCAACTAATGAAAAACTGTTTTTT. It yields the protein CASSPTFPTNEKLFF.

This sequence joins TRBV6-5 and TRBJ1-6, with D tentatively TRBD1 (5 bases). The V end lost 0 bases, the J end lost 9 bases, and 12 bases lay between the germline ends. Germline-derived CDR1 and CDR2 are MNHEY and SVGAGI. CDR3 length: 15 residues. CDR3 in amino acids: CASSYSQGMVSPLHF. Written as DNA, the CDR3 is TGTGCCAGCAGTTACTCGCAGGGTATGGTTTCACCCCTCCACTTT.

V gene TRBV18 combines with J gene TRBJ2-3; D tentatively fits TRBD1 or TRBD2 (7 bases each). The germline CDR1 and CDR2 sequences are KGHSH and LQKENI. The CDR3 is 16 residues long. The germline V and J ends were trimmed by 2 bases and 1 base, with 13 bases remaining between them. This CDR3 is CASSPGQGGGTDTQYF. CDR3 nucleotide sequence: TGTGCCAGCTCACCAGGCCAGGGGGGGGGCACAGATACGCAGTATTTT.